This T cell receptor (beta chain) comes out of a study of PD-1 blockade in mismatch repair-deficient tumors. CDR1 and CDR2 (germline): SNHLY, FYNNEI. V lost 3 bases, J lost 5 bases, and 10 bases stayed unmatched. CDR3 length: 16 amino acids. Every patient had mismatch repair deficiency by PCR or immunohistochemistry. Clones were sequenced by immunoSEQ multiplex PCR, and TCRdb holds only the in-frame ones, with some missing. This table has 30,000 to 45,000 clones, approximately 88% appearing once. This TCR came from an adult with mismatch repair-deficient cancer. This material consisted of PBMCs, taken approximately 41 weeks after starting pembrolizumab. J is TRBJ2-5 and V is TRBV2; 9 positions match TRBD1. This chain's CDR3 is CASSDPRTGAQETQYF. CDR3 nucleotides: TGTGCCAGCAGTGACCCAAGGACAGGGGCGCAGGAGACCCAGTACTTC.